One sample yielded the 32 T cell receptor beta chains listed below, sequenced in a study of control samples from healthy donors and cancer patients. Data came from immunoSEQ multiplex PCR; TCRdb stores just in-frame clones and leaves some out. The sample shows 55,000 to 85,000 clones, over 75% of them seen only once. Sequenced input: PBMCs. These receptors were taken from a woman between 50 and 59 years old with head and neck cancer.

This chain joins TRBV28 and TRBJ2-7; no definite D call. The CDR3 covers 11 residues. Germline loops: CDR1 MDHEN, CDR2 SYDVKM. V lost 5 bases, J lost 3 bases, and 5 bases lay in between. CDR3: CASSGYYEQYF. The CDR3 DNA sequence: TGTGCCAGCAGTGGATACTACGAGCAGTACTTC.

The rearrangement joins TRBV7-2 to TRBJ1-6; D gene unclear. This CDR3 has 15 residues. Trimming removed 5 bases at V and 6 bases at J, with 14 bases between. Germline CDR1 is SGHTA and CDR2 is FQGNSA. CDR3 sequence (DNA): TGTGCCAGCAGCCCGAATCTTGGGAGTAATTCACCCCTCCACTTT. It translates to CASSPNLGSNSPLHF.

The J gene is TRBJ2-7, the V gene TRBV7-2; D not resolved. This CDR3 has 14 residues. Trimming removed 1 base at V and 3 bases at J, with 10 bases between. Germline CDR1 SGHTA, CDR2 FQGNSA. As DNA, the CDR3 is TGTGCCAGCAGCTTAGGTCCGGTGGGCTACGAGCAGTACTTC. The encoded protein is CASSLGPVGYEQYF.

The chain combines TRBV19 with TRBJ2-3; the D is unclear. Trimming stripped 6 bases from V and 2 bases from J, with 12 bases between. From germline, CDR1 is LNHDA and CDR2 SQIVND (reference sequence). This CDR3 comprises 14 residues. CDR3 coding DNA: TGTGCCAGTAGGAAGTACATGCCCACAGATACGCAGTATTTT. This codes for CASRKYMPTDTQYF.

This chain joins TRBV11-2 and TRBJ1-2; no firm D call. Germline V gene data show CDR1 as SGHAT and CDR2 as FQNNGV. The CDR3 runs to 15 residues. V dropped 0 bases and J dropped 3 bases, with 11 bases sitting between them. CDR3: CASSLDQAEYYGYTF. In DNA form, the CDR3 reads TGTGCCAGCAGCTTAGATCAGGCGGAGTACTATGGCTACACCTTC.

The gene calls are TRBV29-1 and TRBJ2-7, with TRBD2 matching 7 bases. J lost 2 bases, V lost 3 bases, and 4 bases had no gene match. The CDR3 is 13 residues long. The germline gives CDR1 SQVTM, CDR2 ANQGSEA. The CDR3 protein is CSVEGRGTYEQYF. Here the CDR3 DNA reads TGCAGCGTTGAGGGGAGGGGTACCTACGAGCAGTACTTC.

This clone was seen only once. The chain carries TRBV5-4 and TRBJ2-7, with D tentatively TRBD1 or TRBD2 (5 bases each). The CDR3 sequence is 12 residues long. Germline V gene sequence: CDR1 SGHNT, CDR2 YYREEE (reference sequence). Trimming pared 4 bases from V and 0 bases from J, leaving 5 bases between. The CDR3 loop reads CASSGGSYEQYF. The DNA of the CDR3 is TGTGCCAGCAGCGGGGGCTCCTACGAGCAGTACTTC.

The rearrangement uses TRBV19 and TRBJ1-2; no definite D call. The CDR3 totals 11 residues. Trimming removed 3 bases from V and 2 bases from J, with 1 base in between. Per germline, CDR1 LNHDA and CDR2 SQIVND (reference sequence). The CDR3 loop is CASSINYGYTF. CDR3 nucleotide sequence: TGTGCCAGTAGTATCAACTATGGCTACACCTTC.

The chain uses TRBV27 and TRBJ2-7; 7 nucleotides align to TRBD1. Germline V gene lookup returns CDR1 MNHEY and CDR2 SMNVEV (reference sequence). V lost 5 bases, J lost 7 bases, and 17 bases stayed unmatched. CDR3 length equals 16 residues. The chain's CDR3 is CASSLQPGTASVEQYF. CDR3 in DNA: TGTGCCAGCAGTCTACAACCCGGGACAGCGAGCGTAGAGCAGTACTTC.

The chain combines TRBV6-2 or TRBV6-3 with TRBJ1-1; the match to TRBD1 covers 7 bases. CDR1 MNHEY and CDR2 SVGEGT come from the germline V gene. CDR3 length equals 13 residues. V lost 6 bases and J lost 5; bases outside the gene matches: 6. The CDR3 nucleotides are TGTGCCAGCAGCCTACCACAGGGGACTGAAGCTTTCTTT. Translating gives CASSLPQGTEAFF.

This clone has a handful of counts. This chain links TRBV15 with TRBJ2-1; a possible D gene is TRBD1 (5 bases). CDR1 LNHNV and CDR2 YYDKDF come from the germline V gene (reference sequence). The V end lost 1 base, the J end lost 8 bases, and 9 bases lay between the germline ends. The CDR3 covers 13 residues. CDR3 loop: CATSRAQGYEQFF. Written as DNA, the CDR3 is TGTGCCACCAGCAGAGCTCAGGGCTATGAGCAGTTCTTC.

The rearrangement links TRBV27 to TRBJ1-4; TRBD1 aligns across 7 bases. This CDR3 comprises 13 residues. The V and J ends lost 3 bases and 7 bases, in that order; junction bases with no gene match: 2. Per the germline V gene, CDR1 is MNHEY and CDR2 is SMNVEV (reference sequence). The CDR3 DNA reads as TGTGCCAGCAGTTTCAGGGGGAGTGAAAAACTGTTTTTT. Its protein is CASSFRGSEKLFF. Combining the CDR3 with reference TRBV27 and TRBJ1-4 gives the whole variable domain EAQVTQNPRYLITVTGKKLTVTCSQNMNHEYMSWYRQDPGLGLRQIYYSMNVEVTDKGDVPEGYKVSRKEKRNFPLILESPSPNQTSLYFCASSFRGSEKLFFGSGTQLSVL.

The chain recombines TRBV24-1 with TRBJ1-2, with D possibly TRBD1 on 6 matching bases. Germline-derived CDR1 and CDR2 are KGHDR and SFDVKD. The CDR3 sequence is 18 residues long. V lost 2 bases and J lost 4, with 22 bases in between. DNA for the CDR3: TGTGCCACCAGTGATTCGCGACGGAGGGGGGCAGCGTCCTATGGCTACACCTTC. This sequence encodes CATSDSRRRGAASYGYTF.

The chain employs TRBV28 and TRBJ2-1; 9 bases match TRBD1. Germline V gene lookup returns CDR1 MDHEN and CDR2 SYDVKM. The length of the CDR3 is 13 residues. V gave up 11 bases and J gave up 7 bases; unmatched junction bases: 9. The CDR3 region is CAVGQGTKNEQFF. CDR3 bases: TGTGCCGTCGGACAGGGGACGAAGAATGAGCAGTTCTTC.

This chain links TRBV5-1 with TRBJ2-7; the match to TRBD2 covers 11 bases. Germline CDR1 SGHRS, CDR2 YFSETQ. CDR3 size: 14 residues. The V gene end was trimmed by 1 base and the J gene end by 4 bases; junction bases not matched to a gene: 1. The CDR3 DNA reads TGCGCCAGCAGCTTGACTAGCGGGGGATACGAGCAGTACTTC. This translates into CASSLTSGGYEQYF.

V gene TRBV6-1 combines with J gene TRBJ2-5; 12 bases align to TRBD2. Germline V gene data show CDR1 as MNHNS and CDR2 as SASEGT. The CDR3 length is 15 residues. The V segment lost 2 bases and the J segment 4 bases; nucleotides outside the gene matches: 2. The CDR3 DNA follows: TGTGCCAGCAGTGAACTAGCGGGGGGGCCAGAGACCCAGTACTTC. This sequence encodes CASSELAGGPETQYF.

The chain recombines TRBV7-8 with TRBJ2-2, with 9 nucleotides matching TRBD2. Germline CDR1 and CDR2: SGHVS and FQNEAQ. V was clipped by 2 bases and J by 0 bases; unmatched bases: 7. The CDR3 contains 18 residues. The CDR3 here is CASSLMSSGASNTGELFF. DNA of the CDR3: TGTGCCAGCAGCTTAATGTCTAGCGGGGCTTCGAACACCGGGGAGCTGTTTTTT.

The rearrangement links TRBV5-1 to TRBJ2-3, with D possibly called TRBD1 or TRBD2 (5 bases each). Germline V CDR1 and CDR2: SGHRS, YFSETQ. V dropped 4 bases and J dropped 14 bases, with 23 bases sitting between them. The CDR3 contains 14 residues. CDR3 region: CASSPIGGTPKLYF. Written as DNA, the CDR3 is TGCGCCAGCAGCCCTATTGGGGGTACCCCGAAGCTGTATTTT. The full variable domain, completed using reference TRBV5-1 and TRBJ2-3, is KAGVTQTPRYLIKTRGQQVTLSCSPISGHRSVSWYQQTPGQGLQFLFEYFSETQRNKGNFPGRFSGRQFSNSRSEMNVSTLELGDSALYLCASSPIGGTPKLYFGPGTRLTVL.

This clone has just a few counts. The rearrangement links TRBV7-8 to TRBJ1-6; TRBD1 matches 7 bases. This CDR3 is built from 13 residues. Losses at the gene ends were 5 bases for V and 10 bases for J; bases not matched to a gene: 5. CDR1 SGHVS and CDR2 FQNEAQ come from the germline V gene. The CDR3, as DNA: TGTGCCAGCAGCCAGGGGGAGCGATCACCCCTCCACTTT. Translation: CASSQGERSPLHF. Based on the CDR3 plus reference TRBV7-8 and TRBJ1-6, the full variable domain is GAGVSQSPRYKVAKRGQDVALRCDPISGHVSLFWYQQALGQGPEFLTYFQNEAQLDKSGLPSDRFFAERPEGSVSTLKIQRTQQEDSAVYLCASSQGERSPLHFGNGTRLTVT.

The chain has TRBV6-5 and TRBJ1-3; D unclear. CDR1 MNHEY and CDR2 SVGAGI come from the germline V gene. The CDR3 extends over 12 amino acids. Trimming stripped 8 bases from V and 1 base from J, with 6 bases between. The CDR3 nucleotides are TGTGCCAGCGGGGTGTCTGGAAACACCATATATTTT. It encodes CASGVSGNTIYF.

This sequence joins TRBV6-2 or TRBV6-3 and TRBJ2-7; a weak D match, TRBD2 (7 bases). V was cut by 2 bases and J by 3 bases, with 11 bases left in between. The CDR3 spans 14 residues. Germline CDR1 reads MNHEY; CDR2 reads SVGEGT. The CDR3 here is CASSYIGGLYEQYF. In DNA form, the CDR3 reads TGTGCCAGCAGTTACATCGGGGGGCTCTACGAGCAGTACTTC.

The rearrangement joins TRBV3-1 (or the pseudogene TRBV3-2) to TRBJ2-2; D unresolved. With 4 bases removed from V and 1 base from J, the gap between germline ends came to 7 bases. Germline V CDR1 and CDR2: LGHDT, YNNKEL (reference sequence). The CDR3 covers 14 residues. The CDR3 protein is CASSPLGNTGELFF. The CDR3 DNA reads as TGTGCCAGCAGCCCCTTGGGGAACACCGGGGAGCTGTTTTTT.

This chain links TRBV2 with TRBJ1-3; 11 bases are shared with TRBD1. The CDR3 sequence is 17 residues long. Trimming removed 1 base from V and 3 bases from J; junction bases left unmatched: 5. Per the germline V gene, CDR1 is SNHLY and CDR2 is FYNNEI. CDR3 in DNA: TGTGCCAGCAGTGAAGAGTTTGGGACAGGGGGTGGAAACACCATATATTTT. Its protein product is CASSEEFGTGGGNTIYF.

This chain connects TRBV30 to TRBJ1-4; D uncertain. The CDR3 covers 14 residues. Per germline, CDR1 GTSNPN and CDR2 SVGIG (reference sequence). V was cut by 4 bases and J by 8 bases, with 17 bases left in between. The CDR3: CAWNHGRGKEKLFF. In nucleotides, the CDR3 is TGTGCCTGGAACCACGGCCGAGGGAAGGAAAAACTGTTTTTT.

The chain carries TRBV19 and TRBJ2-3, with 8 bases aligning to TRBD1. V was clipped by 4 bases and J by 6 bases; unmatched bases: 9. There are 15 residues in the CDR3. Germline values: CDR1 LNHDA, CDR2 SQIVND (reference sequence). The CDR3: CASSTTGANRDTQYF. CDR3 sequence (DNA): TGTGCCAGTAGTACGACAGGGGCGAACCGGGATACGCAGTATTTT.

The CDR3: CASSQAQSGTEAFF. The CDR3 DNA is TGCGCCAGCAGCCAAGCACAGTCGGGCACTGAAGCTTTCTTT. V and J are TRBV4-3 and TRBJ1-1; D gene uncertain. V lost 1 base and J lost 4, with 10 bases in between. The CDR3 loop spans 14 amino acids. CDR1 and CDR2 from the germline V gene are LGHNA and YSLEER.

Only one count was recorded for this clone. V usage is TRBV3-1 (or the pseudogene TRBV3-2) and J usage is TRBJ2-7; D is perhaps TRBD1 (6 bases). V was cut by 1 base and J by 0 bases, with 16 bases left in between. The CDR3 is made up of 17 amino acids. Germline lookup yields CDR1 LGHDT and CDR2 YNNKEL (reference sequence). In DNA, the CDR3 is TGTGCCAGCAGCCAAGGGGGCAGGGGCCGATTCTCCTACGAGCAGTACTTC. Its translation: CASSQGGRGRFSYEQYF.

This clone was seen a single time. This chain connects TRBV2 to TRBJ1-2; 7 bases fit TRBD1. Germline CDR1 and CDR2: SNHLY and FYNNEI. Trimming cost V 4 bases and J 6 bases; bases outside gene matches: 14. The CDR3 has 16 residues. CDR3 protein: CASSVEGAREGNGYTF. The CDR3 DNA is TGTGCCAGCAGTGTTGAGGGGGCCAGGGAGGGGAATGGCTACACCTTC.

The chain uses TRBV18 and TRBJ2-3; 12 nucleotides agree with TRBD2. CDR1 is KGHSH and CDR2 is LQKENI in the germline V gene. Unmatched junction bases numbered 8, after V lost 8 bases and J lost 5 bases. This CDR3 contains 15 residues. This CDR3 reads CASASTSGGKDTQYF. As DNA, the CDR3 is TGTGCCAGCGCCTCCACTAGCGGGGGGAAAGATACGCAGTATTTT.

The gene calls are TRBV6-6 and TRBJ2-3; D remains ambiguous. The germline gives CDR1 MNHNY, CDR2 SVGAGI (reference sequence). CDR3 length equals 16 residues. V lost 7 bases and J 1 base, leaving 18 bases between the germline ends. The CDR3 nucleotides read TGTGCCAGCACTTATGGACCCCTTCCAGGCACAGATACGCAGTATTTT. Translating gives CASTYGPLPGTDTQYF.

J is TRBJ1-5 and V is TRBV19; D not certain. Germline loops: CDR1 LNHDA, CDR2 SQIVND (reference sequence). The CDR3 has 15 amino acids. The ends were cut back, 4 bases at V and 2 bases at J, with 12 bases in the middle. CDR3 nucleotide sequence: TGTGCCAGTAGTAGGGGTGTGGTTGGCAATCAGCCCCAGCATTTT. Protein: CASSRGVVGNQPQHF.

The CDR3 region has the DNA TGCGCCAGCAGCTTTAAGGACAGTTTGATGACTGAAGCTTTCTTT. Amino acid sequence: CASSFKDSLMTEAFF. This chain joins TRBV5-1 and TRBJ1-1; tentatively, D is TRBD1 (6 bases). This CDR3 is 15 amino acids long. Germline-derived CDR1 and CDR2 are SGHRS and YFSETQ. Trimming left V 2 bases short and J 5 bases short, with 16 bases between.